Following are 7 T cell receptor beta chains from one sample sequenced in a study of cytomegalovirus exposure and HLA in healthy donors. PCR amplification relied on 60 Vbeta primers (plus 13 Jbeta primers). Data came from immunoSEQ multiplex PCR; TCRdb stores just in-frame clones and leaves some out. This repertoire shows 40,000 to 55,000 clones, 70% to 80% found once; its top ten account for 3.4%. The source material was PBMCs. These receptors all come from a woman aged 30 to 39 in good health and CMV-seronegative.

The chain couples TRBV5-1 to TRBJ1-2; D unresolved. With 3 bases removed from V and 1 base from J, the gap between germline ends came to 10 bases. Germline-derived CDR1 and CDR2 are SGHRS and YFSETQ. The CDR3 runs to 14 residues. CDR3 amino acids: CASSSTADNYGYTF. The CDR3 DNA reads TGCGCCAGCAGCTCCACTGCGGATAACTATGGCTACACCTTC.

This clone was found a few times. The gene calls are TRBV4-1 and TRBJ2-7; TRBD1 matches at 9 bases. Germline V gives CDR1 MGHRA, CDR2 YSYEKL. V shed 0 bases, J shed 2 bases, and the junction held 11 bases outside the gene matches. This CDR3 is built from 18 residues. Here the CDR3 reads CASSQDPLDRGSPYEQYF. CDR3 nucleotides: TGCGCCAGCAGCCAAGATCCCCTGGACAGGGGCTCCCCCTACGAGCAGTACTTC.

This clone was counted a few times. This chain links TRBV5-1 with TRBJ2-7, with D hard to call. V lost 3 bases, J lost 2 bases, and 6 bases lay in between. Per germline, CDR1 SGHRS and CDR2 YFSETQ. This CDR3 region has 12 residues. The CDR3 sequence: CASSSQTYEQYF. The CDR3 DNA is TGCGCCAGCAGCTCACAGACCTACGAGCAGTACTTC.

The rearrangement joins TRBV7-2 to TRBJ2-4; D may be TRBD2 (6 bases). Germline V gene sequence: CDR1 SGHTA, CDR2 FQGNSA. V gave up 5 bases and J gave up 0 bases, with 8 bases separating them. The CDR3 contains 14 residues. This CDR3 is CASSPGLAKNIQYF. The DNA of the CDR3 is TGTGCCAGCAGCCCGGGACTAGCCAAAAACATTCAGTACTTC.

The chain couples TRBV5-1 to TRBJ1-2, with TRBD1 matching over 7 bases. The V gene end was trimmed by 0 bases and the J gene end by 3 bases; junction bases not matched to a gene: 5. From germline, CDR1 is SGHRS and CDR2 YFSETQ. This CDR3 spans 15 amino acids. The CDR3 loop is CASSLDGGGDYGYTF. The CDR3 DNA reads TGCGCCAGCAGCTTGGATGGAGGGGGCGACTATGGCTACACCTTC. Drawing the rest from reference TRBV5-1 and TRBJ1-2, the complete variable domain is KAGVTQTPRYLIKTRGQQVTLSCSPISGHRSVSWYQQTPGQGLQFLFEYFSETQRNKGNFPGRFSGRQFSNSRSEMNVSTLELGDSALYLCASSLDGGGDYGYTFGSGTRLTVV.

The chain links TRBV5-1 to TRBJ2-7; 12 positions match TRBD1. Germline V gives CDR1 SGHRS, CDR2 YFSETQ. This CDR3 spans 16 amino acids. V was clipped by 2 bases and J by 3 bases; unmatched bases: 6. The CDR3 nucleotides are TGCGCCAGCAGCTTAACCGGGACAGGGGGCATCTACGAGCAGTACTTC. It yields the protein CASSLTGTGGIYEQYF.

J is TRBJ2-1 and V is TRBV30, with 13 bases matching TRBD2. Trimming at V came to 2 bases and at J to 8 bases, leaving 12 bases not matched to a gene. This CDR3 is built from 17 residues. Germline V lookup: CDR1 GTSNPN, CDR2 SVGIG (reference sequence). The CDR3 DNA is TGTGCCTGGAGTTTACGACTAGCGGGGGGCCCTTCTTATGAGCAGTTCTTC. It yields the protein CAWSLRLAGGPSYEQFF.